This T cell receptor (beta chain) emerged from a study of identical twins. Findings of the study overall: There was an excess of low generation probability in the out-of-frame alpha sequences that twins shared. It was out-of-frame TCR alpha sharing in monozygotic twins that models underestimated. Diverse VJ usage suggested most zero-insertion clonotypes were not invariant T cells.

The CDR3 length is 12 residues. Germline V gives CDR1 DFQATT, CDR2 SNEGSKA (reference sequence). V shed 7 bases and J 7 bases; nucleotides not matched to a gene: 7. A few counts support this clonotype. Its antigen is currently unknown. TCRdb re-analysed the 5' RACE reads in MiXCR, keeping a single row per CDR3 protein. The sample has about 210,000 distinct CDR3 sequences; less than 9.5% are singletons. Sequenced sample: memory (CD45RO+) T cells sorted from blood. The V gene is TRBV20-1, the J gene TRBJ1-1; 9 positions match TRBD1. This receptor was taken from a woman in her late teens or twenties in good health. The chain's CDR3 is CSVLQGAHEAFF. CDR3 DNA sequence: TGCAGTGTTCTACAGGGGGCTCATGAAGCTTTCTTT.